The 17 T cell receptor beta chains below come from one sample, sequenced in a study of T cell changes during pregnancy in multiple sclerosis (dated by TCRdb to about 2019). Receptors were amplified or captured by the immunoSEQ multiplex PCR assay. Held by TCRdb, this immuneACCESS table contains in-frame sequences only and omits some clones. Under half of the omission traces to an unresolved V gene where checked; the cause of the rest is unknown. Present in this sample are about 36,000 clones, roughly 92% of which were seen just once. Less than 1.5% of the sample comes from the top ten. Source material: PBMCs (not recorded whether the cells were cultured). These receptors all come from a female donor with multiple sclerosis, enrolled in a pregnancy study.

Comments on this clone: Other DNA sequences in the sample encode the same CDR3. This chain connects TRBV30 to TRBJ2-3; D ambiguous. Germline-derived CDR1 and CDR2 are GTSNPN and SVGIG (reference sequence). Deletions cut 1 base from V and 0 bases from J, with 5 bases between. The CDR3 is 13 residues long. The CDR3 coding sequence is TGTGCCTGGAGTGGGGCTAGCACAGATACGCAGTATTTT. This sequence encodes CAWSGASTDTQYF.

The chain has TRBV4-2 and TRBJ1-4; unclear D gene. This CDR3 is 16 amino acids long. V was trimmed by 0 bases and J by 4 bases, leaving 12 bases between them. Germline values: CDR1 LGHNA, CDR2 YNFKEQ. The CDR3 reads CASSQDPGSDNEKLFF. CDR3 coding DNA: TGTGCCAGCAGCCAAGACCCCGGGAGCGATAATGAAAAACTGTTTTTT.

The chain links TRBV19 to TRBJ2-5; D tentatively reads TRBD1 or TRBD2 (5 bases each). Trimming shortened V by 6 bases and J by 6 bases, and 14 bases separated the two germline ends. This CDR3 is built from 13 residues. CDR1 and CDR2 from the germline V gene are LNHDA and SQIVND (reference sequence). The CDR3 region is CASSPGGWQTQYF. The CDR3 DNA reads as TGTGCCAGTAGCCCTGGGGGTTGGCAGACCCAGTACTTC.

The V gene is TRBV10-3, the J gene TRBJ2-5; TRBD2 agrees at 10 bases. The length of the CDR3 is 15 residues. V shed 5 bases and J 2 bases; nucleotides not matched to a gene: 5. Germline CDR1 is ENHRY and CDR2 is SYGVKD. CDR3 loop: CAISTSGKKQETQYF. The CDR3 bases are TGTGCCATCAGTACTAGCGGGAAAAAGCAAGAGACCCAGTACTTC.

The chain couples TRBV10-3 to TRBJ1-1; D gene unclear. The germline V and J ends were trimmed by 3 bases and 6 bases, with 14 bases remaining between them. CDR1 is ENHRY, CDR2 SYGVKD, per germline. The CDR3 covers 14 residues. The CDR3 sequence is CAISESLELAEAFF. DNA for the CDR3: TGTGCCATCAGTGAATCGCTGGAATTGGCTGAAGCTTTCTTT.

CDR3 protein: CASSVRMGEGMKAFF. CDR3 coding DNA: TGTGCCAGCAGCGTTAGGATGGGCGAAGGCATGAAAGCTTTCTTT. This chain uses TRBV7-2 with TRBJ1-1, with D unresolved. Germline lookup yields CDR1 SGHTA and CDR2 FQGNSA. Deletions cut 5 bases from V and 9 bases from J, with 22 bases between. This CDR3 has 15 amino acids.

The rearrangement links TRBV12-5 to TRBJ2-5, with D unresolved. The CDR3 runs to 13 residues. Germline lookup yields CDR1 LGHNT and CDR2 FRNRAP. V lost 0 bases to trimming and J lost 4 bases, with 6 bases between them. CDR3 amino acids: CASGLVGSETQYF. The CDR3, as DNA: TGTGCTAGTGGTTTGGTTGGGTCAGAGACCCAGTACTTC.

V and J are TRBV6-5 and TRBJ1-4, with D perhaps TRBD1 (5 bases). The V and J ends lost 4 bases and 7 bases respectively, with 16 bases between them. In germline, CDR1 is MNHEY, CDR2 SVGAGI. CDR3 length: 15 amino acids. CDR3 in DNA: TGTGCCAGCAGTTCCGCGGGGGGGTTGAGTGAAAAACTGTTTTTT. Amino acid sequence: CASSSAGGLSEKLFF.

The V and J genes are TRBV9 and TRBJ1-2; D remains ambiguous. Looked up from germline, CDR1 is SGDLS and CDR2 is YYNGEE. V was clipped by 0 bases and J by 3 bases, with 9 bases between them. This CDR3 has 14 amino acids. CDR3 sequence reads: CASSVEADYYGYTF. The CDR3 region has the DNA TGTGCCAGCAGCGTAGAGGCGGATTACTATGGCTACACCTTC. Based on the CDR3 plus reference TRBV9 and TRBJ1-2, the full variable domain is DSGVTQTPKHLITATGQRVTLRCSPRSGDLSVYWYQQSLDQGLQFLIQYYNGEERAKGNILERFSAQQFPDLHSELNLSSLELGDSALYFCASSVEADYYGYTFGSGTRLTVV.

The chain has TRBV11-2 and TRBJ2-5, with 11 positions matching TRBD2. Trimming cost V 2 bases and J 4 bases; bases outside gene matches: 3. The germline V gene encodes CDR1 SGHAT and CDR2 FQNNGV. CDR3 length: 15 residues. The CDR3 bases are TGTGCCAGCAGCTTATTAGCGGGAGGGTTAGAGACCCAGTACTTC. Its protein is CASSLLAGGLETQYF.

This chain connects TRBV19 to TRBJ1-2, with 8 bases matching TRBD1. Germline assignment: CDR1 LNHDA and CDR2 SQIVND (reference sequence). CDR3 length: 16 residues. J lost 5 bases, V lost 9 bases, and 17 bases had no gene match. The CDR3 DNA reads TGTGCCAGCGGGCCATACGGGACAGGTGAGGAGTATGGCTACACCTTC. Residues: CASGPYGTGEEYGYTF.

The gene calls are TRBV7-2 and TRBJ2-3; D unresolved. V lost 0 bases to trimming and J lost 0 bases, with 7 bases between them. The germline CDR1 and CDR2 sequences are SGHTA and FQGNSA. The CDR3 length is 15 residues. The CDR3 coding sequence is TGTGCCAGCAGCTTAGCAGTCGCTAGCACAGATACGCAGTATTTT. It is translated as CASSLAVASTDTQYF. Based on the CDR3 plus reference TRBV7-2 and TRBJ2-3, the full variable domain is GAGVSQSPSNKVTEKGKDVELRCDPISGHTALYWYRQSLGQGLEFLIYFQGNSAPDKSGLPSDRFSAERTGGSVSTLTIQRTQQEDSAVYLCASSLAVASTDTQYFGPGTRLTVL.

This clone has just one count. The chain joins TRBV19 to TRBJ2-7; 11 bases are a match to TRBD2. The CDR3 contains 18 residues. Unmatched junction bases numbered 13, after V lost 3 bases and J lost 3 bases. Germline CDR1 is LNHDA and CDR2 is SQIVND (reference sequence). CDR3 residues: CASSITTSGKDAVYEQYF. CDR3 coding DNA: TGTGCCAGTAGTATCACGACTAGCGGGAAAGACGCAGTCTACGAGCAGTACTTC.

The J gene is TRBJ1-1, the V gene TRBV19; D possibly corresponds to TRBD1 (6 bases). V gave up 3 bases and J gave up 6 bases, with 20 bases separating them. The CDR3 is 16 amino acids. Per germline, CDR1 LNHDA and CDR2 SQIVND (reference sequence). The CDR3 is CASSIDRPALDSEAFF. The CDR3 DNA reads as TGTGCCAGTAGTATCGACAGGCCAGCTCTTGACTCTGAAGCTTTCTTT. Using reference TRBV19 and TRBJ1-1 for the parts outside the CDR3, the full variable domain is DGGITQSPKYLFRKEGQNVTLSCEQNLNHDAMYWYRQDPGQGLRLIYYSQIVNDFQKGDIAEGYSVSREKKESFPLTVTSAQKNPTAFYLCASSIDRPALDSEAFFGQGTRLTVV.

This rearrangement joins TRBV7-2 to TRBJ2-2, with D perhaps matching TRBD2 (5 bases). Germline values: CDR1 SGHTA, CDR2 FQGNSA. The V end lost 2 bases, the J end lost 1 base, and 8 bases lay between the germline ends. The CDR3 totals 15 residues. Here the CDR3 DNA reads TGTGCCAGCAGCTTATTCGGGGAGAACACCGGGGAGCTGTTTTTT. Translated: CASSLFGENTGELFF. Drawing the rest from reference TRBV7-2 and TRBJ2-2, the complete variable domain is GAGVSQSPSNKVTEKGKDVELRCDPISGHTALYWYRQSLGQGLEFLIYFQGNSAPDKSGLPSDRFSAERTGGSVSTLTIQRTQQEDSAVYLCASSLFGENTGELFFGEGSRLTVL.

V usage is TRBV30 and J usage is TRBJ1-5; 12 nucleotides agree with TRBD1. This CDR3 has 16 amino acids. J lost 5 bases, V lost 2 bases, and 7 bases had no gene match. Germline V CDR1 and CDR2: GTSNPN, SVGIG (reference sequence). This CDR3 reads CAWSPRGTGGDQPQHF. Here the CDR3 DNA reads TGTGCCTGGAGTCCACGGGGGACAGGGGGCGATCAGCCCCAGCATTTT.

The genes are TRBV5-6 and TRBJ2-1; D is unclear. Germline V lookup: CDR1 SGHDT, CDR2 YYEEEE. This CDR3 has 12 residues. The ends were cut back, 2 bases at V and 9 bases at J, with 9 bases in the middle. CDR3 amino acids: CASSFRLGEQFF. CDR3 DNA: TGTGCCAGCAGCTTTAGGCTGGGTGAGCAGTTCTTC.